This entry lists 18 T cell receptor beta chains sequenced from one sample in a study of T cell repertoires in cytomegalovirus infection. One entry per CDR3 protein results from TCRdb running MiXCR on the reads. The sample gives 360,000 or so distinct CDR3 sequences, roughly 34% of which show up once; approximately 13% is in the top ten. Antigens of these TCRs are unknown. Source: cultured PBMCs, taken from culture after CMV antigen stimulation. These receptors were obtained from a human donor in good health (CMV status not recorded). Some clones in this sample may be carry-over from other donors' samples.

As DNA, the CDR3 is TGCGCCAGCAGCTTGGGTGACGGGAGAACTGAAGCTTTCTTT. Its protein product is CASSLGDGRTEAFF. The gene calls are TRBV5-1 and TRBJ1-1, with D unresolved. Germline V CDR1 and CDR2: SGHRS, YFSETQ. Trimming removed 0 bases from V and 5 bases from J, with 11 bases in between. The CDR3 runs to 14 residues.

This clonotype has only a few counts. The chain has TRBV20-1 and TRBJ2-1, with 7 bases aligning to TRBD2. V gave up 6 bases and J gave up 4 bases; unmatched junction bases: 9. The germline gives CDR1 DFQATT, CDR2 SNEGSKA (reference sequence). The CDR3 is 14 amino acids. The CDR3 protein is CSAIVRETYNEQFF. The CDR3, as DNA: TGCAGTGCGATCGTGCGGGAGACGTACAATGAGCAGTTCTTC.

This chain links TRBV6-4 with TRBJ1-6; TRBD1 matches 9 bases. V dropped 5 bases and J dropped 10; count of bases not matched to a gene: 12. Germline CDR1 and CDR2: MRHNA and SNTAGT. This CDR3 region has 16 residues. The CDR3 DNA sequence: TGTGCCAGCAGTTCCGAGAGGGGACAGGGTTTGTCACCCCTCCACTTT. Its translation is CASSSERGQGLSPLHF.

Many counts were recorded for this clonotype. The rearrangement uses TRBV7-8 and TRBJ2-1; the D gene could be TRBD1 or TRBD2 (6 bases each). The CDR3 has 14 residues. The V gene lost 8 bases and the J gene lost 5 bases, with 16 bases spanning the gap. CDR1 is SGHVS, CDR2 FQNEAQ, per germline. This chain's CDR3 is CASARGPANNEQFF. The CDR3 DNA follows: TGTGCCAGCGCACGGGGGCCCGCGAACAATGAGCAGTTCTTC.

This clonotype was observed a handful of times. This chain joins TRBV27 and TRBJ2-2; 9 bases match TRBD2. The CDR3 runs to 18 residues. V gave up 2 bases and J gave up 6 bases; unmatched junction bases: 13. From germline, CDR1 is MNHEY and CDR2 SMNVEV (reference sequence). The CDR3 bases are TGTGCCAGCAGTTTAACTAGGCTAGCGGGAATTGGGCCCGGGGAGCTGTTTTTT. This gives the protein CASSLTRLAGIGPGELFF.

The rearrangement uses TRBV7-9 and TRBJ2-5; maybe TRBD2 (6 bases). The germline V gene has CDR1 SEHNR and CDR2 FQNEAQ (reference sequence). Trimming took off 6 bases at V and 4 bases at J, with 21 bases between the two ends. The CDR3 sequence is 16 residues long. The DNA of the CDR3 is TGTGCCAGCAGAATAGGGGCAGGGCGGGAAACAGAGACCCAGTACTTC. This codes for CASRIGAGRETETQYF. Full variable domain (remainder filled in from reference TRBV7-9 and TRBJ2-5): DTGVSQNPRHKITKRGQNVTFRCDPISEHNRLYWYRQTLGQGPEFLTYFQNEAQLEKSRLLSDRFSAERPKGSFSTLEIQRTEQGDSAMYLCASRIGAGRETETQYFGPGTRLLVL.

The sample holds a few counts of this clonotype. The chain joins TRBV7-2 to TRBJ2-5; 13 bases align to TRBD2. Per germline, CDR1 SGHTA and CDR2 FQGNSA. The CDR3 is 16 amino acids. The ends lost 5 bases at V and 5 bases at J; junction bases unmatched: 8. CDR3 residues: CASSQGLAGVGETQYF. CDR3 sequence (DNA): TGTGCCAGCAGCCAAGGACTAGCGGGAGTCGGCGAGACCCAGTACTTC.

J is TRBJ2-1 and V is TRBV7-2, with TRBD1 matching over 7 bases. The germline CDR1 and CDR2 sequences are SGHTA and FQGNSA. The CDR3 runs to 14 residues. V trimming: 3 bases; J trimming: 8 bases; junction bases outside the gene matches: 7. The CDR3 is CASSFDRDIDEQFF. Written as DNA, the CDR3 is TGTGCCAGCAGCTTTGACAGGGATATCGATGAGCAGTTCTTC.

In its sample, this clonotype was seen a few times. The chain links TRBV4-1 to TRBJ2-3; 7 bases are shared with TRBD2. The CDR3 totals 16 residues. Germline V gives CDR1 MGHRA, CDR2 YSYEKL. Losses at the gene ends were 10 bases for V and 2 bases for J; bases not matched to a gene: 15. CDR3 protein: CATSLGGSSTTDTQYF. CDR3 bases: TGCGCCACCAGTCTAGGCGGGAGCTCGACCACAGATACGCAGTATTTT.

The chain couples TRBV29-1 to TRBJ2-1; D assignment may be TRBD1 or TRBD2 (5 bases each). CDR3 size: 20 residues. Looked up from germline, CDR1 is SQVTM and CDR2 is ANQGSEA. Trimming removed 4 bases from V and 0 bases from J, with 28 bases in between. DNA of the CDR3: TGCAGCGTTGTCGGATCAGTCGGGACCGAGAAAAAGAGCTCCTACAATGAGCAGTTCTTC. Its translation: CSVVGSVGTEKKSSYNEQFF.

As concerns this clonotype: Compared with germline, one end of the junction differs, possibly owing to a read error. The CDR3 sequence: CASSQGLAGGGNEQFF. The CDR3 DNA reads as TGCGCCAGCAGTCAAGGACTAGCGGGAGGCGGGAATGAGCAGTTCTTC. The chain links TRBV4-3 to TRBJ2-1; 14 nucleotides align to TRBD2. Germline V gene lookup returns CDR1 LGHNA and CDR2 YSLEER. This CDR3 is built from 16 residues.

This clonotype was detected ten times or more. The chain carries TRBV7-2 and TRBJ2-2; D could derive from TRBD1 or TRBD2 (5 bases each). The CDR3 runs to 15 residues. Looked up from germline, CDR1 is SGHTA and CDR2 is FQGNSA. V was shortened by 6 bases and J by 5 bases, with 16 bases between the two germline ends. In DNA, the CDR3 is TGTGCCAGCAGTTCAGCCGGGACGGATACCGGGGAGCTGTTTTTT. Amino acid sequence: CASSSAGTDTGELFF.

The genes are TRBV5-6 and TRBJ2-2; either TRBD1 or TRBD2 may supply D (5 bases each). Germline CDR1 is SGHDT and CDR2 is YYEEEE. The CDR3 is 16 residues long. V was pared by 5 bases and J by 6 bases, with 20 bases between. DNA of the CDR3: TGTGCCAGCAGATTTCGGGCGTCGGGACGAGCCGGGGAGCTGTTTTTT. Encoded protein: CASRFRASGRAGELFF.

This clonotype was picked up a small number of times. The rearrangement joins TRBV7-4 to TRBJ1-4; D is undetermined. The CDR3 length is 16 residues. Germline assignment: CDR1 SGHVT and CDR2 SQSDAQ. Trimming took off 0 bases at V and 4 bases at J, with 12 bases between the two ends. CDR3 bases: TGTGCCAGCAGCTTAGCGGAAGGGCCGGATAATGAAAAACTGTTTTTT. This codes for CASSLAEGPDNEKLFF.

The count of this clonotype is one. The rearrangement links TRBV2 to TRBJ2-7; 7 bases match TRBD1. Germline CDR1 is SNHLY and CDR2 is FYNNEI. The V segment lost 5 bases and the J segment 3 bases; nucleotides outside the gene matches: 7. This CDR3 spans 14 amino acids. As DNA, the CDR3 is TGTGCCAGCAGTCTACCTGGACAGGTCTACGAGCAGTACTTC. It yields the protein CASSLPGQVYEQYF. Looking up the rest from reference TRBV2 and TRBJ2-7 gives the full variable domain: EPEVTQTPSHQVTQMGQEVILRCVPISNHLYFYWYRQILGQKVEFLVSFYNNEISEKSEIFDDQFSVERPDGSNFTLKIRSTKLEDSAMYFCASSLPGQVYEQYFGPGTRLTVT.

This clonotype came up many times. The gene calls are TRBV7-2 and TRBJ2-2, with D uncertain. The CDR3 consists of 15 residues. CDR1 is SGHTA, CDR2 FQGNSA, per germline. The V end lost 0 bases, the J end lost 4 bases, and 9 bases lay between the germline ends. The CDR3 spells CASSLALGITGELFF. CDR3 nucleotide sequence: TGTGCCAGCAGCTTAGCGCTGGGGATCACCGGGGAGCTGTTTTTT.

The chain joins TRBV5-1 to TRBJ2-5, with D perhaps matching TRBD1 (5 bases). The CDR3 loop spans 15 amino acids. Looked up from germline, CDR1 is SGHRS and CDR2 is YFSETQ. Trimming stripped 4 bases from V and 1 base from J, with 14 bases between. The CDR3 is CASSVMTEPQETQYF. CDR3 bases: TGCGCCAGCAGCGTAATGACAGAGCCCCAAGAGACCCAGTACTTC.

In its sample, this clonotype was seen a few times. The chain uses TRBV11-2 and TRBJ1-2; D is unresolved. The V and J ends lost 4 bases and 8 bases respectively, with 17 bases between them. This CDR3 comprises 14 residues. The germline gives CDR1 SGHAT, CDR2 FQNNGV. This CDR3 reads CASSSPTRRKGYTF. The CDR3 DNA reads as TGTGCCAGCAGCTCCCCGACCCGCCGGAAGGGCTACACCTTC. The full variable domain, its missing parts supplied by reference TRBV11-2 and TRBJ1-2, is EAGVAQSPRYKIIEKRQSVAFWCNPISGHATLYWYQQILGQGPKLLIQFQNNGVVDDSQLPKDRFSAERLKGVDSTLKIQPAKLEDSAVYLCASSSPTRRKGYTFGSGTRLTVV.